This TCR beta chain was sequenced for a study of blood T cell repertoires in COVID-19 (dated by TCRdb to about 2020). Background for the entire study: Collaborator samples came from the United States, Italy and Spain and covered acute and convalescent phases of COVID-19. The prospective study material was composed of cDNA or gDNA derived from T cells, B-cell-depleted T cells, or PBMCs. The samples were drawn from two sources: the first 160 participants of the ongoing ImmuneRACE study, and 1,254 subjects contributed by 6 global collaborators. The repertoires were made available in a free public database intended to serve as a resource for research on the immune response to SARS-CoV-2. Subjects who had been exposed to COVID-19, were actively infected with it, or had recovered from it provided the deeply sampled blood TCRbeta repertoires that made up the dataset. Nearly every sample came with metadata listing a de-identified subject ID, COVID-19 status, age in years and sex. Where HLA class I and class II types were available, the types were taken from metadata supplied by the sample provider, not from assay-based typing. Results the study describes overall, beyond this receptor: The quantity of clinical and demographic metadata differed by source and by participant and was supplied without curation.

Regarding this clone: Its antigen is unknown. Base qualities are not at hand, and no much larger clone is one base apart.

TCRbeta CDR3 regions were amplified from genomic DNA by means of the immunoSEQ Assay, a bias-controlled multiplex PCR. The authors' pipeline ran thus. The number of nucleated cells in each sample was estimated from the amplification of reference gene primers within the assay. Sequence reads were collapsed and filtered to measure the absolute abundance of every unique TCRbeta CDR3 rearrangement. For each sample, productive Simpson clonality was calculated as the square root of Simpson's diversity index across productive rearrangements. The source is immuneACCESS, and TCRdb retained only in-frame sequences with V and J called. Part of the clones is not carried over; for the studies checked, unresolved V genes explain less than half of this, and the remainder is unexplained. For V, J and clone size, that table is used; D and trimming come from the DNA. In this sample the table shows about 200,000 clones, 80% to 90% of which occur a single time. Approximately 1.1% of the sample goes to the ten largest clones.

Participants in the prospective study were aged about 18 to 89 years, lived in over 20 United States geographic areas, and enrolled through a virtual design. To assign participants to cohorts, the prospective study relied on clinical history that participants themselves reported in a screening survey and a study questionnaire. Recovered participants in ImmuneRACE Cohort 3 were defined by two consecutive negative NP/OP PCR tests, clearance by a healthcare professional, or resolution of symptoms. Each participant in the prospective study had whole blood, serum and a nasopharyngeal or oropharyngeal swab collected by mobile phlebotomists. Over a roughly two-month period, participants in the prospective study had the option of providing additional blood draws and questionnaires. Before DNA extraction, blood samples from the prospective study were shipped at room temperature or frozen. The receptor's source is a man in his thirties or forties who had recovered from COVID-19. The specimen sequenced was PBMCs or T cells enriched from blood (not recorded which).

The nucleotide sequence reads as follows: TGCGCCAGCAGTCAGCGGACAGGGGGAGTCGGGGAGCTGTTTTTT. This gives the protein CASSQRTGGVGELFF. This chain is built from TRBV23-1 and TRBJ2-2, and 10 bases in between align with TRBD1. TRBV23-1 is annotated as an ORF whose role is uncertain. The germline V and J ends show losses of 3 bases and 7 bases respectively, and no gene match explains 5 bases of the junction. Measured from the cysteine to the phenylalanine, the CDR3 is 15 residues long. The kept DNA is CDR3 alone, 45 bases in frame from the first base.